Presented here are 31 T cell receptor beta chains from one specimen sequenced in a study of T cell repertoires in cytomegalovirus infection. Using its own MiXCR run on the reads, TCRdb lists one record per CDR3 protein. The table lists roughly 240,000 distinct CDR3 sequences, approximately 7% of them singletons. The sample was PBMCs. The receptors come from a human donor in good health (CMV status not recorded). Some clones in this sample may be carry-over from other donors' samples.

This clonotype was seen only once. One junction end does not reproduce the germline sequence, and a read error may be involved. The chain couples TRBV7-8 to TRBJ1-1; no clear D. The CDR3 totals 17 residues. CDR1 is SGHVS, CDR2 FQNEAQ, per germline. This chain's CDR3 is CASSLGVRIDSNTEAFF. CDR3 in DNA: TGTGCTAGCAGCTTAGGCGTACGGATAGACTCGAACACTGAAGCTTTCTTT.

This clonotype has ten or more counts. The rearrangement joins TRBV12-3 or TRBV12-4 to TRBJ1-1; no clear D gene. The CDR3 is 13 amino acids. V lost 0 bases to trimming and J lost 3 bases, with 5 bases between them. As DNA, the CDR3 is TGTGCCAGCAGTTTAGCGGCAGACACTGAAGCTTTCTTT. Translating it yields CASSLAADTEAFF.

This chain connects TRBV29-1 to TRBJ2-3; no reliable D call. The CDR3 is 15 residues long. Germline V CDR1 and CDR2: SQVTM, ANQGSEA. V was trimmed by 6 bases and J by 0 bases, leaving 16 bases between them. The CDR3 is CSVATTRTSTDTQYF. The CDR3 bases are TGCAGCGTCGCTACGACACGAACTAGCACAGATACGCAGTATTTT.

This clonotype was seen ten or more times. V usage is TRBV12-3 or TRBV12-4 and J usage is TRBJ1-2; 7 bases fit TRBD1. With V trimmed by 6 bases and J by 0 bases, 16 bases remained unmatched. The CDR3 has 18 amino acids. The CDR3 spells CASRDLHRGIPANYGYTF. CDR3 nucleotides: TGTGCCAGCAGAGACCTCCACAGGGGAATCCCCGCTAACTATGGCTACACCTTC.

This clonotype was recorded many times. The chain recombines TRBV29-1 with TRBJ1-3, with D possibly being TRBD1 (5 bases). Germline V gene lookup returns CDR1 SQVTM and CDR2 ANQGSEA. Deletions cut 6 bases from V and 2 bases from J, with 11 bases between. The length of the CDR3 is 13 residues. The CDR3 DNA follows: TGCAGCGTAGCAGGGAATCCTGGAAACACCATATATTTT. It yields the protein CSVAGNPGNTIYF.

The sample holds many counts of this clonotype. V usage is TRBV18 and J usage is TRBJ1-6; 7 nucleotides line up with TRBD1. The CDR3 spans 17 residues. The V gene's germline CDR1 is KGHSH and CDR2 LQKENI. V lost 3 bases and J lost 6; bases outside the gene matches: 11. Here the CDR3 DNA reads TGTGCCAGCTCACCCGACCCGGCGGCAGGGGGTAATTCACCCCTCCACTTT. Its translation: CASSPDPAAGGNSPLHF.

This clonotype was recorded many times. J is TRBJ1-5 and V is TRBV7-2; D unresolved. This CDR3 has 17 residues. Germline V gene data show CDR1 as SGHTA and CDR2 as FQGNSA. Trimming stripped 5 bases from V and 0 bases from J, with 17 bases between. The CDR3 nucleotides read TGTGCCAGCAGCCCGCTTCTGGGTTGGGCTAGCAATCAGCCCCAGCATTTT. This sequence encodes CASSPLLGWASNQPQHF.

This clonotype came up many times. The CDR3 spells CASSLAAGTEAFF. In DNA, the CDR3 is TGCGCCAGCAGCTTGGCGGCAGGGACTGAAGCTTTCTTT. V and J are TRBV5-1 and TRBJ1-1, with D possibly matching TRBD1 (5 bases). This CDR3 is built from 13 residues. Trimming cost V 0 bases and J 5 bases, with 8 bases left between them. Germline-derived CDR1 and CDR2 are SGHRS and YFSETQ.

This clonotype was seen at least ten times. The chain uses TRBV6-1 and TRBJ1-2; 7 nucleotides agree with TRBD1. CDR1 MNHNS and CDR2 SASEGT come from the germline V gene. CDR3 length equals 15 residues. V lost 3 bases to trimming and J lost 13 bases; unmatched junction nucleotides: 17. CDR3 sequence: CASSDSTTTTGEITF. The CDR3 DNA sequence: TGTGCCAGCAGTGACTCGACGACCACCACAGGGGAGATCACCTTC.

This clonotype was observed a handful of times. The V call is TRBV29-1, the J call TRBJ1-2, with 7 bases matching TRBD1. CDR1 and CDR2 (germline): SQVTM, ANQGSEA. The length of the CDR3 is 15 residues. With V trimmed by 0 bases and J by 4 bases, 8 bases remained unmatched. As DNA, the CDR3 is TGCAGCGTTGAAGACCCGACAGGGATTGTCTATGGCTACACCTTC. Encoded protein: CSVEDPTGIVYGYTF.

This clonotype was counted ten times or more. The chain combines TRBV7-9 with TRBJ2-2, with a weak D call TRBD2 (5 bases). The V end lost 7 bases, the J end lost 4 bases, and 10 bases lay between the germline ends. Germline V CDR1 and CDR2: SEHNR, FQNEAQ (reference sequence). The CDR3 is 13 residues long. CDR3 in amino acids: CASIDGLTGELFF. The CDR3 DNA reads TGTGCCAGCATCGACGGACTCACCGGGGAGCTGTTTTTT.

The CDR3 protein is CASRARTQGSEAFF. DNA for the CDR3: TGCGCCAGCAGAGCTCGGACCCAAGGATCTGAAGCTTTCTTT. The chain carries TRBV4-1 and TRBJ1-1; D remains unclear. The germline CDR1 and CDR2 sequences are MGHRA and YSYEKL. This CDR3 comprises 14 residues. Trimming pared 6 bases from V and 6 bases from J, leaving 17 bases between.

This clonotype was detected many times. The chain employs TRBV2 and TRBJ2-2, with D tentatively TRBD2 (5 bases). Between the trimmed V and J ends, which lost 5 bases and 4 bases, there was a span of 11 bases. Germline CDR1 and CDR2: SNHLY and FYNNEI. The CDR3 consists of 14 residues. In DNA form, the CDR3 reads TGTGCCAGCAGTCAAGAACGGGGCACCGGGGAGCTGTTTTTT. Encoded protein: CASSQERGTGELFF. Based on the CDR3 plus reference TRBV2 and TRBJ2-2, the full variable domain is EPEVTQTPSHQVTQMGQEVILRCVPISNHLYFYWYRQILGQKVEFLVSFYNNEISEKSEIFDDQFSVERPDGSNFTLKIRSTKLEDSAMYFCASSQERGTGELFFGEGSRLTVL.

At least ten counts were recorded for this clonotype. Here the CDR3 DNA reads TGTGCCAGCAGCCCAAACCGGGGGGGCTTCGGCTACACCTTC. It codes for CASSPNRGGFGYTF. V and J are TRBV7-2 and TRBJ1-2; possibly TRBD1 for D (6 bases). The CDR3 totals 14 residues. The ends were cut back, 5 bases at V and 8 bases at J, with 18 bases in the middle. Germline assignment: CDR1 SGHTA and CDR2 FQGNSA.

This clonotype appeared many times. This chain links TRBV6-2 or TRBV6-3 with TRBJ1-5; tentative D call: TRBD1 (6 bases). V was pared by 2 bases and J by 5 bases, with 16 bases between. Germline values: CDR1 MNHEY, CDR2 SVGEGT. The CDR3 has 16 amino acids. The CDR3, as DNA: TGTGCCAGCAGTTACGGCCGGTTGGACAGAGATCAGCCCCAGCATTTT. It yields the protein CASSYGRLDRDQPQHF.

This clonotype came up many times. The V gene is TRBV7-9, the J gene TRBJ1-2; no clear D. CDR3 length: 12 amino acids. Germline CDR1 is SEHNR and CDR2 is FQNEAQ (reference sequence). V gave up 3 bases and J gave up 8 bases, with 10 bases separating them. The CDR3 DNA is TGTGCCAGCAGCTTGAACCTGTCGGGCTACACCTTC. This codes for CASSLNLSGYTF.

Ten or more counts support this clonotype. The chain has TRBV9 and TRBJ2-7; perhaps TRBD1 as D (5 bases). Trimming took off 0 bases at V and 0 bases at J, with 10 bases between the two ends. Germline CDR1 and CDR2: SGDLS and YYNGEE. This CDR3 contains 15 residues. CDR3 in DNA: TGTGCCAGCAGCGTAGCCGACAGTTCCTCCTACGAGCAGTACTTC. This codes for CASSVADSSSYEQYF.

The V gene is TRBV30, the J gene TRBJ1-2; a possible D gene is TRBD1 (6 bases). This CDR3 contains 14 residues. Germline assignment: CDR1 GTSNPN and CDR2 SVGIG (reference sequence). Trimming shortened V by 4 bases and J by 4 bases, and 16 bases separated the two germline ends. CDR3 DNA: TGTGCCTGGACCACAAAAGACAGGATCTATGGCTACACCTTC. It translates to CAWTTKDRIYGYTF.

This clonotype has ten or more counts. The chain has TRBV4-2 and TRBJ1-1; 7 bases are shared with TRBD1. CDR1 LGHNA and CDR2 YNFKEQ come from the germline V gene. V dropped 5 bases and J dropped 0; count of bases not matched to a gene: 12. The CDR3 spans 17 residues. The CDR3 DNA follows: TGTGCCAGCAGCTACCGGGACAGTCTTGCTTTGAACACTGAAGCTTTCTTT. Protein: CASSYRDSLALNTEAFF.

V and J are TRBV6-2 or TRBV6-3 and TRBJ2-3, with TRBD1 identical over 7 bases. V gave up 5 bases and J gave up 3 bases; unmatched junction bases: 5. Germline-derived CDR1 and CDR2 are MNHEY and SVGEGT. This CDR3 is 14 amino acids long. For the CDR3, the DNA is TGTGCCAGCAGTCCCGACAGGGAAACAGATACGCAGTATTTT. Its translation is CASSPDRETDTQYF.

Of note for this clonotype: An end of the junction differs from the germline gene, which may be a read error. This rearrangement joins TRBV3-1 to TRBJ2-2; D may be TRBD2 (5 bases). The germline CDR1 and CDR2 sequences are LGHDT and YNNKEL (reference sequence). This CDR3 has 14 amino acids. DNA of the CDR3: TGTGCCAGCAGCCAAGTAGCAGGCACCGGGGAGCTGTATTTT. Amino acid sequence: CASSQVAGTGELYF. Supplemented by reference TRBV3-1 and TRBJ2-2, the full variable domain reads DTAVSQTPKYLVTQMGNDKSIKCEQNLGHDTMYWYKQDSKKFLKIMFSYNNKELIINETVPNRFSPKSPDKAHLNLHINSLELGDSAVYFCASSQVAGTGELYFGEGSRLTVL.

This clonotype came up many times. The V gene is TRBV5-6, the J gene TRBJ1-1; 7 bases align to TRBD1. V lost 0 bases, J lost 10 bases, and 15 bases stayed unmatched. The germline gives CDR1 SGHDT, CDR2 YYEEEE. This CDR3 is built from 16 residues. CDR3 bases: TGTGCCAGCAGCTTGGGGCACCAGACAGGGCTGAGGGGAGCTTTCTTT. As protein: CASSLGHQTGLRGAFF.

In this sample, this clonotype turned up many times. CDR3 DNA: TGTGCCAGCAGCTTATCGGGTTATGAGCAGTTCTTC. Its translation: CASSLSGYEQFF. This chain connects TRBV7-9 to TRBJ2-1; D unresolved. V was clipped by 2 bases and J by 8 bases, with 7 bases between them. The V gene's germline CDR1 is SEHNR and CDR2 FQNEAQ (reference sequence). The CDR3 consists of 12 residues. Looking up the rest from reference TRBV7-9 and TRBJ2-1 gives the full variable domain: DTGVSQNPRHKITKRGQNVTFRCDPISEHNRLYWYRQTLGQGPEFLTYFQNEAQLEKSRLLSDRFSAERPKGSFSTLEIQRTEQGDSAMYLCASSLSGYEQFFGPGTRLTVL.

The chain is built from TRBV19 and TRBJ1-1; D not certain. CDR3 length: 15 amino acids. Germline CDR1 LNHDA, CDR2 SQIVND (reference sequence). The ends were cut back, 5 bases at V and 5 bases at J, with 18 bases in the middle. The CDR3 is CASSSRTGLETEAFF. CDR3 in DNA: TGTGCCAGTAGTTCCCGGACGGGTTTAGAGACTGAAGCTTTCTTT.

This clonotype occurred many times. The chain combines TRBV20-1 with TRBJ2-3; TRBD2 aligns across 9 bases. The CDR3 runs 15 residues. The trim removed 5 bases at V and 0 bases at J, leaving 6 bases unmatched. The germline CDR1 and CDR2 sequences are DFQATT and SNEGSKA (reference sequence). The CDR3 sequence: CSAARLAASTDTQYF. CDR3 bases: TGCAGTGCTGCTCGACTAGCGGCTAGCACAGATACGCAGTATTTT.

This clonotype was recorded many times. The J gene is TRBJ2-3, the V gene TRBV27; maybe TRBD2 (6 bases). The length of the CDR3 is 15 residues. Between the trimmed V and J ends, which lost 7 bases and 3 bases, there was a span of 17 bases. Germline values: CDR1 MNHEY, CDR2 SMNVEV (reference sequence). In nucleotides, the CDR3 is TGTGCCAGCACCACCGGAGGGAGTCCAACAGATACGCAGTATTTT. Translation: CASTTGGSPTDTQYF.

This clonotype was found many times. V and J are TRBV2 and TRBJ2-7; no firm D call. Trimming pared 3 bases from V and 3 bases from J, leaving 6 bases between. The CDR3 totals 12 residues. In germline, CDR1 is SNHLY, CDR2 FYNNEI. The CDR3 protein is CASSDGSYEQYF. The CDR3 coding sequence is TGTGCCAGCAGTGACGGCAGCTACGAGCAGTACTTC.

V and J are TRBV30 and TRBJ2-3, with TRBD2 identical over 8 bases. J lost 3 bases, V lost 7 bases, and 9 bases had no gene match. The CDR3 covers 14 residues. Germline CDR1 and CDR2: GTSNPN and SVGIG (reference sequence). The CDR3 loop is CASAPGLVTDTQYF. The CDR3 nucleotides read TGTGCCTCTGCACCGGGACTAGTTACAGATACGCAGTATTTT.

This clonotype was seen many times. The chain joins TRBV6-2 or TRBV6-3 to TRBJ2-6; no firm D call. The CDR3 is 15 residues long. V lost 7 bases and J 4 bases, leaving 14 bases between the germline ends. Germline values: CDR1 MNHEY, CDR2 SVGEGT. The CDR3, as DNA: TGTGCCAGCAACCAACTCTCGGGCGGGGCCAACGTCCTGACTTTC. Translation gives CASNQLSGGANVLTF.

This clonotype was detected many times. The chain is built from TRBV7-2 and TRBJ2-5; 8 bases align to TRBD2. The CDR3 covers 14 residues. With V trimmed by 8 bases and J by 5 bases, 10 bases remained unmatched. The germline V gene encodes CDR1 SGHTA and CDR2 FQGNSA. CDR3 sequence reads: CASVNGGAGETQYF. In DNA form, the CDR3 reads TGTGCCAGCGTCAACGGGGGGGCCGGTGAGACCCAGTACTTC.

This clonotype was picked up many times. The chain recombines TRBV7-2 with TRBJ1-3; 9 nucleotides align to TRBD1. The CDR3 consists of 15 residues. V lost 3 bases to trimming and J lost 4 bases; unmatched junction nucleotides: 4. From germline, CDR1 is SGHTA and CDR2 FQGNSA. The CDR3 region has the DNA TGTGCCAGCAGCTTCACAGGGGGCGCAGGAAACACCATATATTTT. It specifies CASSFTGGAGNTIYF.